These 26 T cell receptor beta chains came from one sample sequenced in a study of T cell clonality in common variable immunodeficiency. Here immunoSEQ multiplex PCR was the method, and the copy in TCRdb shows in-frame clones only, minus some. The repertoire yields about 60,000 clones, none seen only once; the top ten contain over 1.5%. Sequencing was carried out using peripheral blood mononuclear cells. The receptors were sampled from a person between 18 and 70 years old in good health.

This clone was counted many times. The read ends 3 residues before the CDR3 terminus; that terminus is restored from the germline J gene. The chain joins TRBV4-1 to TRBJ2-3, with 7 nucleotides matching TRBD2. The ends lost 6 bases at V and 2 bases at J; junction bases unmatched: 11. The CDR3 covers 16 residues. Germline V gene lookup returns CDR1 MGHRA and CDR2 YSYEKL. CDR3 bases read: TGCGCCAGCAGTAAATCCCTCCTAGCGGACACAGATACG. Translating gives CASSKSLLADTDT. The whole CDR3 sequence is CASSKSLLADTDTQYF.

This clone appeared many times. The CDR3 goes on 3 residues after the read ends, and that part is filled in from the germline J gene. The V gene is TRBV30, the J gene TRBJ1-4; D is unclear. The germline V gene encodes CDR1 GTSNPN and CDR2 SVGIG (reference sequence). The CDR3 length is 14 residues. Trimming removed 0 bases at V and 3 bases at J, with 8 bases between. The sequenced CDR3 bases are TGTGCCTGGAGTGTACACGAACCTAATGAAAAA. This translates into CAWSVHEPNEK. The full CDR3 reads CAWSVHEPNEKLFF.

This clone has a count of ten or more. Coverage ceases 3 residues before the CDR3 finishes, and the germline J gene fills in the end. The chain joins TRBV24-1 to TRBJ2-5; possibly TRBD2 for D (6 bases). Trimming left V 2 bases short and J 1 base short, with 7 bases between. This CDR3 comprises 14 residues. Germline assignment: CDR1 KGHDR and CDR2 SFDVKD. CDR3 protein: CATSDSGLQETQYF. CDR3 DNA (partial): TGTGCCACCAGTGATTCGGGACTCCAAGAGACC.

This clone has a count of ten or more. The read ends 3 residues early relative to the CDR3; the germline J gene fills the gap. This rearrangement joins TRBV20-1 to TRBJ2-1, with D perhaps TRBD2 (6 bases). Germline V lookup: CDR1 DFQATT, CDR2 SNEGSKA (reference sequence). CDR3 size: 14 residues. Trimming took 2 bases from V and 6 from J, leaving 14 bases between them. The part of the CDR3 DNA that was read is TGCAGTGCTAGAAGCCGGGACTGGACCAATGAG. Translation: CSARSRDWTNE. Given in full, the CDR3 is CSARSRDWTNEQFF.

This clone has ten or more counts. The sequenced fragment ends 3 residues before the CDR3 boundary, so the rest is inferred from the germline J gene. The J gene is TRBJ1-1, the V gene TRBV7-9, with D tentatively TRBD1 (6 bases). CDR1 SEHNR and CDR2 FQNEAQ come from the germline V gene (reference sequence). Trimming cost V 5 bases and J 6 bases, with 13 bases left between them. The length of the CDR3 is 13 residues. The part of the CDR3 DNA that was read is TGTGCCAGCAGCGCCCAGGGGTTGGCTGAA. Translated, it gives CASSAQGLAE. From start to end, the CDR3 is CASSAQGLAEAFF. The variable domain in full, completed from reference TRBV7-9 and TRBJ1-1, reads DTGVSQNPRHKITKRGQNVTFRCDPISEHNRLYWYRQTLGQGPEFLTYFQNEAQLEKSRLLSDRFSAERPKGSFSTLEIQRTEQGDSAMYLCASSAQGLAEAFFGQGTRLTVV.

This clone has ten or more counts. The read ends 3 residues before the CDR3 terminus; that terminus is restored from the germline J gene. The chain recombines TRBV2 with TRBJ2-5, with D possibly matching TRBD1 (6 bases). The germline V gene has CDR1 SNHLY and CDR2 FYNNEI. The CDR3 spans 15 residues. V lost 4 bases to trimming and J lost 1 base, with 13 bases between them. The CDR3 sequence is CASSGFDRTQETQYF. The CDR3 DNA, read in part, is TGTGCCAGCAGTGGATTCGACAGGACCCAAGAGACC.

As regards this clone: Sequencing ends 3 residues short of the CDR3 end; the germline J gene provides the rest. The rearrangement uses TRBV10-2 and TRBJ1-4; D gene ambiguous. Trimming left V 8 bases short and J 6 bases short, with 16 bases between. Germline V gene data show CDR1 as WSHSY and CDR2 as SAAADI. This CDR3 comprises 14 residues. The sequenced CDR3 bases are TGCGCCAGCGGCCGACCGAGTCTAGATGAAAAA. It specifies CASGRPSLDEK. The full CDR3 protein is CASGRPSLDEKLFF.

This clone was seen a few times. CDR3 DNA (partial): TGTGCCAGCAGTAATACACTAGCGAATGAG. Amino acids: CASSNTLANE. The whole CDR3 sequence is CASSNTLANEQFF. V is TRBV7-9 and J is TRBJ2-1, with TRBD2 identical over 7 bases. The read gets to within 3 residues of the CDR3 end, and the germline J gene fills in the rest. Germline CDR1 and CDR2: SEHNR and FQNEAQ (reference sequence). J gave up 7 bases and V 6 bases, and 6 bases lay outside the gene matches. The CDR3 extends over 13 amino acids.

In its sample, this clone was seen a few times. The junction departs from the called germline gene at one end, perhaps through a read error. The observed sequence ends 3 residues before the CDR3 terminus, with the missing tail filled in from the germline J gene. The sample contains more than one DNA sequence encoding this CDR3. V is TRBV19 and J is TRBJ2-1; 11 nucleotides align to TRBD2. In germline, CDR1 is LNHDA, CDR2 SQIVND (reference sequence). The CDR3 sequence is 16 residues long. The CDR3 bases that were read are TGTGCTAGTAGTACCGGACTAGCGGGCGGATACAATGAG. It encodes CASSTGLAGGYNE. From start to end, the CDR3 is CASSTGLAGGYNEQFF. Full variable domain (rest looked up from reference TRBV19 and TRBJ2-1): DGGITQSPKYLFRKEGQNVTLSCEQNLNHDAMYWYRQDPGQGLRLIYYSQIVNDFQKGDIAEGYSVSREKKESFPLTVTSAQKNPTAFYLCASSTGLAGGYNEQFFGPGTRLTVL.

Ten or more counts support this clone. The read terminates 3 residues ahead of where the CDR3 ends, so the germline J gene completes it. The chain couples TRBV9 to TRBJ2-7, with D uncertain. Germline loops: CDR1 SGDLS, CDR2 YYNGEE. Trimming cost V 0 bases and J 2 bases, with 12 bases left between them. This CDR3 is 15 amino acids long. CDR3 sequence reads: CASSVGLEPPYEQYF. The DNA read from the CDR3 is TGTGCCAGCAGCGTAGGCTTAGAACCGCCCTACGAG.

This clone was recorded many times. CDR3 DNA (partial): TGTGCCTGGAGTGTTCTCGGGACAAAAACCAGC. Translating it yields CAWSVLGTKTS. The entire CDR3 sequence reads CAWSVLGTKTSYTF. The chain has TRBV30 and TRBJ1-2; D might be TRBD1 (6 bases). The CDR3 end falls 3 residues outside the read, so it is completed with the germline J gene. This CDR3 comprises 14 residues. Germline-derived CDR1 and CDR2 are GTSNPN and SVGIG (reference sequence).

At least ten counts were recorded for this clone. The CDR3 is cut off 3 residues early in the read; its end comes from the germline J gene. The J gene is TRBJ2-7, the V gene TRBV6-2 or TRBV6-3; the D gene is possibly TRBD2 (5 bases). The ends were cut back, 6 bases at V and 5 bases at J, with 23 bases in the middle. Germline V gene data show CDR1 as MNHEY and CDR2 as SVGEGT. The CDR3 has 16 residues. This CDR3 is CASRRTVAFGQDEQYF. CDR3 DNA, as far as it was read: TGTGCCAGCAGACGAACCGTAGCGTTCGGTCAGGACGAG.

The table lists this clone with many counts. The read ends 3 residues early relative to the CDR3; the germline J gene fills the gap. The chain employs TRBV30 and TRBJ2-5; maybe TRBD1 (5 bases). The V gene's germline CDR1 is GTSNPN and CDR2 SVGIG (reference sequence). The CDR3 is made up of 13 amino acids. Trimming removed 1 base from V and 5 bases from J, with 11 bases in between. The CDR3 bases that were read are TGTGCCTGGAGTGGAGCCAGGGCGGAGACC. Its protein product is CAWSGARAET. From start to end, the CDR3 is CAWSGARAETQYF.

This clone was recorded at least ten times. Read sequence stops 3 residues before the CDR3 end, and the germline J gene provides the missing end. V gene TRBV5-4 combines with J gene TRBJ2-1; D unresolved. Germline CDR1 reads SGHNT; CDR2 reads YYREEE (reference sequence). Trimming stripped 0 bases from V and 5 bases from J, with 6 bases between. The CDR3 spans 13 residues. This CDR3 reads CASSLDYDNEQFF. Partial CDR3 DNA: TGTGCCAGCAGCTTGGACTATGACAATGAG.

This clone was counted at least ten times. The CDR3 end lies 3 residues beyond the end of the read and is filled in from the germline J gene. The chain links TRBV5-1 to TRBJ1-6, with D hard to call. V was cut by 0 bases and J by 9 bases, with 10 bases left in between. CDR3 length: 14 amino acids. Germline V gives CDR1 SGHRS, CDR2 YFSETQ. The CDR3 bases that were read are TGCGCCAGCAGCTTGGAACAGAGGAGTTCACCC. This sequence encodes CASSLEQRSSP. The CDR3 in full is CASSLEQRSSPLHF.

This clone has at least ten counts. The read gets to within 3 residues of the CDR3 end, and the germline J gene fills in the rest. This sequence joins TRBV19 and TRBJ1-1; no firm D call. Germline assignment: CDR1 LNHDA and CDR2 SQIVND (reference sequence). This CDR3 has 13 residues. V was cut by 7 bases and J by 0 bases, with 9 bases left in between. The DNA read from the CDR3 is TGTGCCAGTATGCACAGCATGAACACTGAA. Translating it yields CASMHSMNTE. The complete CDR3 reads CASMHSMNTEAFF.

This clone was seen more than once but under ten times. The read stops 3 residues short of the end of the CDR3; the missing end is completed from the germline J gene. This chain links TRBV11-2 with TRBJ2-7, with D maybe TRBD2 (6 bases). Germline-derived CDR1 and CDR2 are SGHAT and FQNNGV. The CDR3 has 14 residues. Trimming stripped 0 bases from V and 4 bases from J, with 10 bases between. Here the CDR3 reads CASSLERGGYEQYF. The part of the CDR3 DNA that was read is TGTGCCAGCAGCTTAGAGCGAGGAGGGTACGAG.

This clone has a count of ten or more. The read terminates 3 residues ahead of where the CDR3 ends, so the germline J gene completes it. This chain links TRBV6-2 or TRBV6-3 with TRBJ1-2; 9 nucleotides line up with TRBD1. This CDR3 region has 14 residues. Germline assignment: CDR1 MNHEY and CDR2 SVGEGT. J lost 7 bases, V lost 4 bases, and 7 bases had no gene match. CDR3 residues: CASSLQGADFGYTF. The part of the CDR3 DNA that was read is TGTGCCAGCAGTTTACAGGGGGCTGACTTTGGC.

This clone has at least ten counts. The covered CDR3 bases are TGTGCCAGCAGCTCAGGGTTTCTCTATGGC. Translation gives CASSSGFLYG. In full, the CDR3 reads CASSSGFLYGYTF. The chain has TRBV6-2 or TRBV6-3 and TRBJ1-2; TRBD1 is a possible D gene (5 bases). The CDR3 end lies 3 residues beyond the end of the read and is filled in from the germline J gene. This CDR3 spans 13 amino acids. Deletions cut 6 bases from V and 4 bases from J, with 12 bases between. Germline V CDR1 and CDR2: MNHEY, SVGEGT.

This clone was counted many times. The read gets to within 3 residues of the CDR3 end, and the germline J gene fills in the rest. This chain uses TRBV30 with TRBJ1-6; TRBD1 matches at 7 bases. Germline trimming cut 8 bases from V and 8 bases from J; bases unmatched to any gene: 12. The CDR3 contains 14 residues. Germline V gene data show CDR1 as GTSNPN and CDR2 as SVGIG (reference sequence). The CDR3 here is CAGGGGTLDSPLHF. The sequenced part of the CDR3 DNA is TGTGCCGGGGGAGGGGGCACACTCGATTCACCC.

This clone was observed at least ten times. The read terminates 3 residues ahead of where the CDR3 ends, so the germline J gene completes it. The chain is built from TRBV20-1 and TRBJ2-7, with D maybe TRBD2 (5 bases). There are 13 residues in the CDR3. Germline V gene sequence: CDR1 DFQATT, CDR2 SNEGSKA (reference sequence). The V and J ends lost 5 bases and 2 bases respectively, with 13 bases between them. The sequenced CDR3 bases are TGCAGTGCTGGTACCGGGGTCCCCTACGAG. Its protein is CSAGTGVPYE. The whole CDR3 reads CSAGTGVPYEQYF.

In its sample, this clone was seen many times. The read falls 3 residues short of the CDR3 end, and the missing part is taken from the germline J gene. V gene TRBV5-4 combines with J gene TRBJ2-2; TRBD2 agrees at 8 bases. This CDR3 has 15 amino acids. Germline CDR1 and CDR2: SGHNT and YYREEE (reference sequence). V dropped 2 bases and J dropped 2; count of bases not matched to a gene: 2. The CDR3 is CASSFSGRNTGELFF. CDR3 DNA, as far as it was read: TGTGCCAGCAGCTTCAGCGGGAGAAACACCGGGGAG.

This clone was detected a few times. The read ends 3 residues early relative to the CDR3; the germline J gene fills the gap. The V call is TRBV19, the J call TRBJ1-1; D is unclear. The CDR3 covers 15 residues. In germline, CDR1 is LNHDA, CDR2 SQIVND (reference sequence). Trimming shortened V by 7 bases and J by 1 base, and 16 bases separated the two germline ends. Partial CDR3 DNA: TGTGCCAGTAACTTCCCGACAATCCCGAACACTGAA. Translation: CASNFPTIPNTE. The CDR3 in its entirety is CASNFPTIPNTEAFF.

Many counts were recorded for this clone. The junction departs from the called germline gene at one end, perhaps through a read error. The DNA ends 3 residues before the CDR3 does, and the rest of the CDR3 is filled in from the germline J gene. The rearrangement uses TRBV4-2 and TRBJ2-5, with D perhaps TRBD1 (6 bases). Per the germline V gene, CDR1 is LGHNA and CDR2 is YNFKEQ. The CDR3 runs to 15 residues. The CDR3 loop reads CASSQVRVGGETQYF. The DNA read from the CDR3 is TGCGCCAGCAGCCAAGTTAGGGTAGGGGGAGAGACC.

There are many counts of this clone. Sequencing ends 3 residues short of the CDR3 end; the germline J gene provides the rest. The rearrangement links TRBV2 to TRBJ2-7; D gene ambiguous. With 5 bases removed from V and 3 bases from J, the gap between germline ends came to 8 bases. CDR3 length equals 12 residues. The germline CDR1 and CDR2 sequences are SNHLY and FYNNEI. The CDR3 protein is CASSQANYEQYF. The CDR3 DNA, read in part, is TGTGCCAGCAGTCAGGCTAACTACGAG.

This clone was seen repeatedly, ten times or more. The read ends 3 residues before the CDR3 terminus; that terminus is restored from the germline J gene. This rearrangement joins TRBV11-2 to TRBJ2-4; D gene unclear. CDR3 length: 15 residues. Trimming shortened V by 3 bases and J by 1 base, and 10 bases separated the two germline ends. Germline loops: CDR1 SGHAT, CDR2 FQNNGV. Here the CDR3 reads CASSFESRAKNIQYF. Incomplete CDR3 DNA: TGTGCCAGCAGCTTCGAATCGAGGGCCAAAAACATT.